The next 31 T cell receptor beta chains were all read from a single sample in a study of shared clonotypes between healthy human individuals. Sequenced by immunoSEQ multiplex PCR; TCRdb stores in-frame clones only, minus some. The profile shows 980,000 or so clones, roughly 72% of them singletons. Sequencing input: memory CD4+ T cells sorted from blood. The subset denotes: CD45RA-negative fraction. All receptors come from a man aged 18 to 29 in good health.

J is TRBJ2-7 and V is TRBV9, with TRBD1 identical over 7 bases. In germline, CDR1 is SGDLS, CDR2 YYNGEE. V shed 4 bases, J shed 2 bases, and the junction held 9 bases outside the gene matches. The CDR3 is 15 residues long. CDR3 protein: CASSPPGTDAYEQYF. The CDR3 DNA follows: TGTGCCAGCAGCCCCCCCGGGACAGATGCCTACGAGCAGTACTTC.

This chain links TRBV27 with TRBJ2-7; D possibly corresponds to TRBD1 (6 bases). V dropped 5 bases and J dropped 2 bases, with 13 bases sitting between them. Germline V CDR1 and CDR2: MNHEY, SMNVEV (reference sequence). The CDR3 runs to 14 residues. The CDR3 loop reads CASSPRQETYEQYF. CDR3 sequence (DNA): TGTGCCAGCAGTCCTCGACAGGAAACCTACGAGCAGTACTTC.

V is TRBV11-2 and J is TRBJ1-1, with D possibly being TRBD1 (5 bases). Germline V gene lookup returns CDR1 SGHAT and CDR2 FQNNGV. V dropped 0 bases and J dropped 0 bases, with 8 bases sitting between them. The CDR3 runs 15 residues. The CDR3: CASSLDGGLNTEAFF. DNA of the CDR3: TGTGCCAGCAGCTTAGACGGGGGGTTGAACACTGAAGCTTTCTTT.

V gene TRBV6-1 combines with J gene TRBJ1-5; possible D gene TRBD1, 5 bases. Trimming stripped 1 base from V and 7 bases from J, with 14 bases between. Germline values: CDR1 MNHNS, CDR2 SASEGT. The CDR3 has 15 amino acids. CDR3 sequence: CASSEVVGLGQPQHF. The CDR3 bases are TGTGCCAGCAGTGAAGTAGTGGGGCTAGGGCAGCCCCAGCATTTT.

The chain recombines TRBV4-1 with TRBJ2-2; a weak D match, TRBD1 (6 bases). The CDR3 is 16 amino acids. Germline CDR1 reads MGHRA; CDR2 reads YSYEKL. The V end was cut by 4 bases, the J end by 1 base, with 13 bases between. DNA of the CDR3: TGCGCCAGCAGCCCCCGAGCAGGGGAGAACACCGGGGAGCTGTTTTTT. Protein: CASSPRAGENTGELFF.

V usage is TRBV2 and J usage is TRBJ2-7; D remains unclear. V was clipped by 5 bases and J by 6 bases, with 8 bases between them. Germline-derived CDR1 and CDR2 are SNHLY and FYNNEI. This CDR3 region has 11 residues. The CDR3 spells CASSPSIEQYF. CDR3 nucleotides: TGTGCCAGCAGTCCTTCGATCGAGCAGTACTTC.

This clone was observed a handful of times. J is TRBJ1-1 and V is TRBV7-2, with unresolved D. Trimming removed 5 bases from V and 5 bases from J, with 21 bases in between. Per germline, CDR1 SGHTA and CDR2 FQGNSA. The CDR3 is 16 amino acids. The CDR3 here is CASSPTPAYIGTEAFF. The CDR3 DNA follows: TGTGCCAGCAGCCCGACCCCTGCTTACATTGGGACTGAAGCTTTCTTT.

This clone has more than one count but fewer than ten. The chain joins TRBV30 to TRBJ2-5, with D maybe TRBD1 (6 bases). Deletions cut 7 bases from V and 3 bases from J, with 12 bases between. Germline CDR1 GTSNPN, CDR2 SVGIG (reference sequence). The CDR3 sequence is 12 residues long. The CDR3 coding sequence is TGTGCCTTGAAGCAGGGGAAAGAGACCCAGTACTTC. Protein product: CALKQGKETQYF.

This clone came up a few times. This chain uses TRBV19 with TRBJ1-6, with 9 bases lining up with TRBD1. This CDR3 has 14 residues. Looked up from germline, CDR1 is LNHDA and CDR2 is SQIVND (reference sequence). With V trimmed by 7 bases and J by 9 bases, 7 bases remained unmatched. In nucleotides, the CDR3 is TGTGCCAGTAAACCCGGGACAGGGCTTTCACCCCTCCACTTT. This sequence encodes CASKPGTGLSPLHF. The complete variable domain, with remaining parts taken from reference TRBV19 and TRBJ1-6, reads DGGITQSPKYLFRKEGQNVTLSCEQNLNHDAMYWYRQDPGQGLRLIYYSQIVNDFQKGDIAEGYSVSREKKESFPLTVTSAQKNPTAFYLCASKPGTGLSPLHFGNGTRLTVT.

V gene TRBV5-1 combines with J gene TRBJ1-1, with D unresolved. Looked up from germline, CDR1 is SGHRS and CDR2 is YFSETQ. The CDR3 sequence is 14 residues long. Between the trimmed V and J ends, which lost 0 bases and 5 bases, there was a span of 11 bases. The CDR3 reads CASSLGGSETEAFF. The CDR3 DNA reads as TGCGCCAGCAGCTTGGGCGGGTCGGAGACTGAAGCTTTCTTT.

The chain joins TRBV29-1 to TRBJ2-7; TRBD2 matches at 7 bases. The CDR3 consists of 11 residues. The V segment lost 5 bases and the J segment 7 bases; nucleotides outside the gene matches: 5. Per the germline V gene, CDR1 is SQVTM and CDR2 is ANQGSEA. CDR3 residues: CSVWTGGEQYF. The CDR3 DNA is TGCAGCGTTTGGACCGGGGGGGAGCAGTACTTC.

In this sample, this clone turned up a few times. This chain uses TRBV30 with TRBJ1-2; D gene unclear. The V and J ends lost 5 bases and 7 bases respectively, with 11 bases between them. The CDR3 sequence is 11 residues long. Germline loops: CDR1 GTSNPN, CDR2 SVGIG (reference sequence). CDR3 nucleotides: TGTGCCTGGGCCATCAACAGTGGCTACACCTTC. It encodes CAWAINSGYTF.

The table lists this clone with a few counts. The J gene is TRBJ1-5, the V gene TRBV6-1; D gene uncertain. Looked up from germline, CDR1 is MNHNS and CDR2 is SASEGT. Trimming took off 1 base at V and 8 bases at J, with 9 bases between the two ends. The CDR3 consists of 13 residues. CDR3 region: CASSEDGEKPQHF. CDR3 DNA sequence: TGTGCCAGCAGTGAAGATGGGGAAAAGCCCCAGCATTTT.

This chain uses TRBV7-9 with TRBJ1-2; D perhaps matches TRBD1 (5 bases). Trimming stripped 2 bases from V and 8 bases from J, with 9 bases between. The germline gives CDR1 SEHNR, CDR2 FQNEAQ (reference sequence). This CDR3 contains 12 residues. In nucleotides, the CDR3 is TGTGCCAGCAGCTTACAGGGTGACGGCTACACCTTC. This encodes CASSLQGDGYTF.

The sample holds one count of this clone. The same CDR3 can be traced to other DNA sequences in this sample. This chain uses TRBV6-6 with TRBJ2-7, with D possibly being TRBD1 or TRBD2 (5 bases each). Germline V gives CDR1 MNHNY, CDR2 SVGAGI (reference sequence). Trimming cost V 2 bases and J 3 bases, with 11 bases left between them. The CDR3 has 14 amino acids. The CDR3 loop is CASSYGQGVYEQYF. CDR3 DNA: TGTGCCAGCAGTTACGGGCAGGGAGTCTACGAGCAGTACTTC.

A note on this clone: Sequence at one end of the junction differs from germline and may be a read error. The same CDR3 arises from other DNA sequences in this sample as well. The chain recombines TRBV19 with TRBJ1-6; D unresolved. The CDR3 totals 15 residues. CDR1 is LNHDA, CDR2 SQIVND, per germline (reference sequence). In DNA form, the CDR3 reads TGTGCTAGTAGTATACGAGGCAGGATTAATTCACCCCTCCACTTT. The encoded protein is CASSIRGRINSPLHF.

This clone was observed a single time. The V and J genes are TRBV5-1 and TRBJ1-2, with D possibly TRBD1 on 5 matching bases. Per the germline V gene, CDR1 is SGHRS and CDR2 is YFSETQ. V lost 7 bases, J lost 4 bases, and 14 bases lay in between. The length of the CDR3 is 13 residues. CDR3 bases: TGCGCCAGCGCTGTGGACACAGGCTATGGCTACACCTTC. Its protein is CASAVDTGYGYTF.

The chain combines TRBV6-1 with TRBJ2-5; D possibly corresponds to TRBD2 (7 bases). V was pared by 5 bases and J by 1 base, with 11 bases between. The CDR3 runs 14 residues. Looked up from germline, CDR1 is MNHNS and CDR2 is SASEGT. The DNA for the CDR3 is TGTGCCAGCAGTCCCGGGGGGCCCCAAGAGACCCAGTACTTC. Residues: CASSPGGPQETQYF.

This rearrangement joins TRBV19 to TRBJ2-5; 8 positions match TRBD2. Germline V gives CDR1 LNHDA, CDR2 SQIVND (reference sequence). CDR3 length: 15 residues. With V trimmed by 5 bases and J by 4 bases, 9 bases remained unmatched. CDR3 sequence: CASSPRPGGIETQYF. The CDR3 bases are TGTGCCAGTAGTCCGCGCCCGGGAGGGATAGAGACCCAGTACTTC.

This chain links TRBV20-1 with TRBJ2-5; no clear D. The length of the CDR3 is 11 residues. CDR1 and CDR2 (germline): DFQATT, SNEGSKA (reference sequence). This chain's CDR3 is CSPGNQETQYF. The CDR3 DNA reads TGCAGCCCCGGCAACCAAGAGACCCAGTACTTC.

The chain joins TRBV10-3 to TRBJ1-3; weak D call: TRBD1 (5 bases). Trimming pared 10 bases from V and 1 base from J, leaving 8 bases between. Germline lookup yields CDR1 ENHRY and CDR2 SYGVKD. The CDR3 spans 12 residues. CDR3: CATRDSGNTIYF. In DNA form, the CDR3 reads TGTGCCACCAGGGATTCTGGAAACACCATATATTTT.

The chain uses TRBV5-1 and TRBJ2-4; weak D call: TRBD2 (6 bases). V was pared by 1 base and J by 1 base, with 12 bases between. There are 16 residues in the CDR3. The germline V gene encodes CDR1 SGHRS and CDR2 YFSETQ. CDR3 amino acids: CASSLLGGEAKNIQYF. In DNA, the CDR3 is TGCGCCAGCAGCTTGTTGGGCGGGGAGGCCAAAAACATTCAGTACTTC.

Notes on this clone: Other nucleotide sequences from this sample produce the same CDR3. The chain combines TRBV5-1 with TRBJ2-7, with TRBD2 identical over 10 bases. Trimming at V came to 0 bases and at J to 4 bases, leaving 4 bases not matched to a gene. Germline CDR1 is SGHRS and CDR2 is YFSETQ. The CDR3 is made up of 15 amino acids. The CDR3 is CASSLVPSGSYEQYF. The CDR3 DNA is TGCGCCAGCAGCTTGGTCCCTAGCGGGAGTTACGAGCAGTACTTC. Variable domain in full (rest from reference TRBV5-1 and TRBJ2-7): KAGVTQTPRYLIKTRGQQVTLSCSPISGHRSVSWYQQTPGQGLQFLFEYFSETQRNKGNFPGRFSGRQFSNSRSEMNVSTLELGDSALYLCASSLVPSGSYEQYFGPGTRLTVT.

The chain combines TRBV28 with TRBJ2-7, with D perhaps matching TRBD2 (5 bases). This CDR3 spans 14 amino acids. V was trimmed by 7 bases and J by 2 bases, leaving 15 bases between them. CDR1 and CDR2 (germline): MDHEN, SYDVKM. The CDR3 nucleotides read TGTGCCAGCACAAAGAGGGCGTTAACCTACGAGCAGTACTTC. Protein product: CASTKRALTYEQYF.

The V call is TRBV27, the J call TRBJ2-1; D is ambiguous. Trimming shortened V by 3 bases and J by 7 bases, and 4 bases separated the two germline ends. CDR1 and CDR2 from the germline V gene are MNHEY and SMNVEV (reference sequence). The CDR3 contains 11 residues. This CDR3 reads CASSFLNEQFF. In nucleotides, the CDR3 is TGTGCCAGCAGTTTTTTAAATGAGCAGTTCTTC.

This clone was detected ten times or more. The chain combines TRBV7-2 with TRBJ1-3; TRBD1 aligns across 8 bases. Germline CDR1 and CDR2: SGHTA and FQGNSA. Trimming removed 5 bases from V and 0 bases from J; junction bases left unmatched: 6. This CDR3 comprises 16 residues. The CDR3 reads CASSPGQVSSGNTIYF. The DNA for the CDR3 is TGTGCCAGCAGCCCGGGACAGGTTAGCTCTGGAAACACCATATATTTT.

CDR3 bases: TGTGCCAGCTCACCGACCGGACTAGCACGAGTCACAGATACGCAGTATTTT. Protein product: CASSPTGLARVTDTQYF. V and J are TRBV18 and TRBJ2-3, with 8 bases matching TRBD2. V was clipped by 3 bases and J by 2 bases; unmatched bases: 10. The CDR3 runs to 17 residues. The germline CDR1 and CDR2 sequences are KGHSH and LQKENI.

V is TRBV5-8 and J is TRBJ2-7, with 10 bases fitting TRBD1. The ends lost 4 bases at V and 3 bases at J; junction bases unmatched: 4. The CDR3 has 14 amino acids. Per the germline V gene, CDR1 is SGHTS and CDR2 is YDEGEE. The CDR3 DNA reads as TGTGCCAGCAGCCCCCGGGACAGGGGCTACGAGCAGTACTTC. Its translation is CASSPRDRGYEQYF.

The CDR3 DNA reads as TGTGCCATCCCGCCTACAACAATGGAGAACACTGAAGCTTTCTTT. Residues: CAIPPTTMENTEAFF. The V and J genes are TRBV6-5 and TRBJ1-1, with D hard to call. Germline V lookup: CDR1 MNHEY, CDR2 SVGAGI. This CDR3 is built from 15 residues. With 10 bases removed from V and 1 base from J, the gap between germline ends came to 19 bases.

This clone came up once. V and J are TRBV19 and TRBJ2-7; D may match TRBD1 or TRBD2 (5 bases each). CDR1 is LNHDA and CDR2 is SQIVND in the germline V gene (reference sequence). CDR3 size: 13 residues. V gave up 10 bases and J gave up 2 bases, with 15 bases separating them. For the CDR3, the DNA is TGTGCCACCCCGGGACGGGATACCTACGAGCAGTACTTC. This encodes CATPGRDTYEQYF. Combining the CDR3 with reference TRBV19 and TRBJ2-7 gives the whole variable domain DGGITQSPKYLFRKEGQNVTLSCEQNLNHDAMYWYRQDPGQGLRLIYYSQIVNDFQKGDIAEGYSVSREKKESFPLTVTSAQKNPTAFYLCATPGRDTYEQYFGPGTRLTVT.

The chain joins TRBV29-1 to TRBJ2-1; 8 bases match TRBD1. The CDR3 runs to 14 residues. With 2 bases clipped from V and 5 bases from J, the junction kept 5 bases outside the gene matches. The germline gives CDR1 SQVTM, CDR2 ANQGSEA. The CDR3 bases are TGCAGCGTTGAACCCGGGACAGGCGACAATGAGCAGTTCTTC. Translation: CSVEPGTGDNEQFF.